The 12 T cell receptor beta chains below come from one sample, sequenced in a study of T cell responses to AZD1222 COVID-19 vaccine. The assay was immunoSEQ multiplex PCR, and TCRdb's table has in-frame clones only and misses some. The table shows 96,000 or so clones, with almost 90% occurring only once. Here the sequenced sample was peripheral blood, taken on day 0 of AZD1222 vaccination. The receptors were sampled from an adult in good health.

The V call is TRBV11-2, the J call TRBJ2-1, with D possibly being TRBD2 (7 bases). This CDR3 is 16 amino acids long. In germline, CDR1 is SGHAT, CDR2 FQNNGV. V was trimmed by 10 bases and J by 1 base, leaving 20 bases between them. The CDR3 DNA reads as TGTGCCACCACTAAAGGGGGGGCGAGTTCCTACAATGAGCAGTTCTTC. It specifies CATTKGGASSYNEQFF.

The chain joins TRBV18 to TRBJ2-2; D is unresolved. Trimming pared 2 bases from V and 3 bases from J, leaving 4 bases between. Per the germline V gene, CDR1 is KGHSH and CDR2 is LQKENI. This CDR3 region has 13 residues. CDR3 nucleotide sequence: TGTGCCAGCTCACCATACGACACCGGGGAGCTGTTTTTT. It is translated as CASSPYDTGELFF.

Only one count was recorded for this clone. The chain combines TRBV6-8 with TRBJ1-3; D is unclear. The CDR3 runs 13 residues. The V gene lost 6 bases and the J gene lost 1 base, with 7 bases spanning the gap. Germline CDR1 MNHGY, CDR2 SAAAGT. This CDR3 is CASRSPSGNTIYF. CDR3 coding DNA: TGTGCCAGCAGGTCCCCATCTGGAAACACCATATATTTT.

This clone was recorded a few times. V and J are TRBV18 and TRBJ1-2; unclear D gene. Trimming pared 4 bases from V and 3 bases from J, leaving 12 bases between. The CDR3 is 14 residues long. Germline V lookup: CDR1 KGHSH, CDR2 LQKENI. This chain's CDR3 is CASSRGSGDYGYTF. CDR3 DNA sequence: TGTGCCAGCTCACGGGGATCCGGGGACTATGGCTACACCTTC.

V is TRBV21-1 and J is TRBJ2-1. TRBV21-1 is labeled a pseudogene. This CDR3 has 15 amino acids. The CDR3 DNA reads as TGTGCCAGCAGCAAAGGTGAGCCCCCGGGCGGTGAGCAGTTCTTC. It translates to CASSKGEPPGGEQFF.

V and J are TRBV13 and TRBJ1-5; unclear D gene. The CDR3 runs 17 residues. From germline, CDR1 is PRHDT and CDR2 FYEKMQ (reference sequence). V lost 2 bases to trimming and J lost 1 base, with 15 bases between them. CDR3 sequence (DNA): TGTGCCAGCAGCTTACGGCAAGGACGGTCGAGCAATCAGCCCCAGCATTTT. It translates to CASSLRQGRSSNQPQHF.

This clone was detected a few times. This chain joins TRBV4-2 and TRBJ2-7; possibly TRBD2 for D (6 bases). V lost 0 bases and J lost 3, with 21 bases in between. CDR1 and CDR2 from the germline V gene are LGHNA and YNFKEQ. This CDR3 region has 18 residues. CDR3 residues: CASSQEEGSSSYGYEQYF. CDR3 nucleotide sequence: TGTGCCAGCAGCCAAGAGGAGGGGTCCTCGTCCTATGGCTACGAGCAGTACTTC.

This clone was counted between two and nine times. The chain carries TRBV27 and TRBJ2-7, with TRBD1 identical over 7 bases. V was clipped by 5 bases and J by 2 bases; unmatched bases: 3. CDR1 MNHEY and CDR2 SMNVEV come from the germline V gene (reference sequence). The CDR3 is 13 amino acids. The CDR3 spells CASSKGATYEQYF. The CDR3 bases are TGTGCCAGCAGTAAGGGGGCAACCTACGAGCAGTACTTC.

The genes are TRBV11-2 and TRBJ2-1; 12 bases align to TRBD2. CDR3 length: 19 amino acids. Germline V gene data show CDR1 as SGHAT and CDR2 as FQNNGV. V lost 0 bases and J lost 0; bases outside the gene matches: 6. CDR3 residues: CASSLEASGRASSYNEQFF. CDR3 nucleotides: TGTGCCAGCAGCTTAGAGGCTAGCGGGAGGGCTAGCTCCTACAATGAGCAGTTCTTC.

This clone was found a few times. V is TRBV29-1 and J is TRBJ2-7; 9 bases are shared with TRBD2. Germline-derived CDR1 and CDR2 are SQVTM and ANQGSEA. The length of the CDR3 is 13 residues. V dropped 6 bases and J dropped 5; count of bases not matched to a gene: 8. The CDR3 DNA is TGCAGCGTGTGGGGACTAGCTCTCAACGAGCAGTACTTC. Protein sequence: CSVWGLALNEQYF.

This clone appeared once. The J gene is TRBJ2-4, the V gene TRBV19, with D hard to call. V was pared by 5 bases and J by 0 bases, with 8 bases between. Germline-derived CDR1 and CDR2 are LNHDA and SQIVND (reference sequence). CDR3 size: 14 residues. The CDR3 nucleotides are TGTGCCAGTAGTTCCGTTGCAGCCAAAAACATTCAGTACTTC. The encoded protein is CASSSVAAKNIQYF.

As concerns this clone: This CDR3 is also generated by other DNA sequences in the sample. The rearrangement links TRBV29-1 to TRBJ1-5, with 7 bases aligning to TRBD1. Germline CDR1 is SQVTM and CDR2 is ANQGSEA. This CDR3 spans 14 amino acids. Trimming took 3 bases from V and 4 from J; bases not matched to a gene: 6. As DNA, the CDR3 is TGCAGCGTTGAGACAGGGTCGGGGAATCAGCCCCAGCATTTT. Protein sequence: CSVETGSGNQPQHF.